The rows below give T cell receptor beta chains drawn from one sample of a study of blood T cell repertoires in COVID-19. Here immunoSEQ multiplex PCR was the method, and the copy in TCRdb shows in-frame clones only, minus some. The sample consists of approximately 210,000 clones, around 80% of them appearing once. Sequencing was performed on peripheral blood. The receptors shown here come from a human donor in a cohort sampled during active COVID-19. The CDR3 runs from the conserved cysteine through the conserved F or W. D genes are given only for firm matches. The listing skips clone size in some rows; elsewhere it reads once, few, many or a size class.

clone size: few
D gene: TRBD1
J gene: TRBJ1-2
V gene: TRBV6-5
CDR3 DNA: TGTGCCAGCAGTTACCCCAGGGCAGGGGGATATGGCTACACCTTC
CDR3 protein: CASSYPRAGGYGYTF

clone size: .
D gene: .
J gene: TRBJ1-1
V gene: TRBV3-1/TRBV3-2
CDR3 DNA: TGTGCCAGCAGCCAAGGTCACAGGGTCACTGAAGCTTTCTTT
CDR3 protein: CASSQGHRVTEAFF

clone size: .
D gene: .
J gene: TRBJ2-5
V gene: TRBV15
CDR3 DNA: TGTGCCACCAGCAGAGATCTCGGGGAGACCCAGTACTTC
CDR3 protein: CATSRDLGETQYF

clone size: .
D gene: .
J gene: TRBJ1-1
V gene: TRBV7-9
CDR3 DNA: TGTGCCAGCAGGCGGGGGGCGGGGAGGAACACTGAAGCTTTCTTT
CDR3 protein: CASRRGAGRNTEAFF

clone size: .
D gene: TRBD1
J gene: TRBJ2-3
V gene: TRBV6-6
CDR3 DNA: TGTGCCAGCAGTTACACCGCGACAGGGCGGGCAGATACGCAGTATTTT
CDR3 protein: CASSYTATGRADTQYF

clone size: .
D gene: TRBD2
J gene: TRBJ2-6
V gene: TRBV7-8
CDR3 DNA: TGTGCCAGCAGCTTAGTGGCGCGGGGGGCCTACTCTGGGGCCAACGTCCTGACTTTC
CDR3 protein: CASSLVARGAYSGANVLTF

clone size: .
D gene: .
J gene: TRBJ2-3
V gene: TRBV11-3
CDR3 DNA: TGTGCCAGCAGCAGTAAGTGGGGCCAATATAGCACAGATACGCAGTATTTT
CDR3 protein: CASSSKWGQYSTDTQYF

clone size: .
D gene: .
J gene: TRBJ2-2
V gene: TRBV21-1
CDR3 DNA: TGTGCCAGCAGGGCCGTGAGCCGGGACAGGGCTATCGGGGAGCTGTTTTTT
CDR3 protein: CASRAVSRDRAIGELFF

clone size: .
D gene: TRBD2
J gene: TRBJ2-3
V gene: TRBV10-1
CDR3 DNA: TGCGCCAGCAGTGACCTAACTAGCGGGGGGACAGATACGCAGTATTTT
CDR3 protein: CASSDLTSGGTDTQYF

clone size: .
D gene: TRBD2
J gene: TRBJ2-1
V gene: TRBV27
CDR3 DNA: TGTGCCAGCAGGAAACTAGCGTTAGAGGGCAATGAGCAGTTCTTC
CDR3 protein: CASRKLALEGNEQFF

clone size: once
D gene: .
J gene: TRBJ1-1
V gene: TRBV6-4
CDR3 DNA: TGTGCCAGCAGTGCCAACGGTGAAGCTTTCTTT
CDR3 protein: CASSANGEAFF

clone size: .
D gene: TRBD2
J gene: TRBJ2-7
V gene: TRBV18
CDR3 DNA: TGTGCCAGCAATCCGGGGACTAGGGGCGACGAGCAGTACTTC
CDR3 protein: CASNPGTRGDEQYF

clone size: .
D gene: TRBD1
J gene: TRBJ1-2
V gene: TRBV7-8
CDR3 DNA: TGTGCCAGCAGCTTAGGGCCGACAGGGGTGCGCACCTTC
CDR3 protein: CASSLGPTGVRTF

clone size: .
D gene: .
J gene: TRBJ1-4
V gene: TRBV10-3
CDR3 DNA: TGTGCCATCAGTGACCAGGGGCGGGTGGCTGAAAAACTGTTTTTT
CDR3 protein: CAISDQGRVAEKLFF

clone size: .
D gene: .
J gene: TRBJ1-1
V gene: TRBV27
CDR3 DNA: TGTGCCAGCAGTCCCTCTTTCTGGGCTGGCACTGAAGCTTTCTTT
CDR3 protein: CASSPSFWAGTEAFF

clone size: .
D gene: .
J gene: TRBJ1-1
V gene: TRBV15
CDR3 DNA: TGTGCCACCAGCAGACAGGGGACGAACACTGAAGCTTTCTTT
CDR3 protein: CATSRQGTNTEAFF

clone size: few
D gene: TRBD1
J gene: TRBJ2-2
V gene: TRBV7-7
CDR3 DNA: TGTGCTAGCAGCGAGAACAGGGGACGAACCGGGGAGCTGTTTTTT
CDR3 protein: CASSENRGRTGELFF

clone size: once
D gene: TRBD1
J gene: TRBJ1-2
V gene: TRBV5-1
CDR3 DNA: TGCGCCAGCGGCTCGGGGGACAGAGCCACCTTC
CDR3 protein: CASGSGDRATF

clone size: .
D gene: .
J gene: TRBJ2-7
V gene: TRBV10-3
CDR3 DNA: TGTGCCATCAGTCAGACAGGTATGTCCTACGAGCAGTACTTC
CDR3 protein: CAISQTGMSYEQYF

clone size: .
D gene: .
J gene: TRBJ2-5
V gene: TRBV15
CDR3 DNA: TGTGCCACCACCCGAGGGCGGGAGACCCAGTACTTC
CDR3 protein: CATTRGRETQYF

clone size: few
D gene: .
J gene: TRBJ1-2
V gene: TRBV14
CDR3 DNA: TGTGCCAGCAGCCTATTACAAGGAGGGCATGGCTACACCTTC
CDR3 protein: CASSLLQGGHGYTF

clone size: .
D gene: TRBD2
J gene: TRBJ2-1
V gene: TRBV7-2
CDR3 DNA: TGTGCCAGCAGCTGGATAGCGGGGGAGTACAATGAGCAGTTCTTC
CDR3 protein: CASSWIAGEYNEQFF